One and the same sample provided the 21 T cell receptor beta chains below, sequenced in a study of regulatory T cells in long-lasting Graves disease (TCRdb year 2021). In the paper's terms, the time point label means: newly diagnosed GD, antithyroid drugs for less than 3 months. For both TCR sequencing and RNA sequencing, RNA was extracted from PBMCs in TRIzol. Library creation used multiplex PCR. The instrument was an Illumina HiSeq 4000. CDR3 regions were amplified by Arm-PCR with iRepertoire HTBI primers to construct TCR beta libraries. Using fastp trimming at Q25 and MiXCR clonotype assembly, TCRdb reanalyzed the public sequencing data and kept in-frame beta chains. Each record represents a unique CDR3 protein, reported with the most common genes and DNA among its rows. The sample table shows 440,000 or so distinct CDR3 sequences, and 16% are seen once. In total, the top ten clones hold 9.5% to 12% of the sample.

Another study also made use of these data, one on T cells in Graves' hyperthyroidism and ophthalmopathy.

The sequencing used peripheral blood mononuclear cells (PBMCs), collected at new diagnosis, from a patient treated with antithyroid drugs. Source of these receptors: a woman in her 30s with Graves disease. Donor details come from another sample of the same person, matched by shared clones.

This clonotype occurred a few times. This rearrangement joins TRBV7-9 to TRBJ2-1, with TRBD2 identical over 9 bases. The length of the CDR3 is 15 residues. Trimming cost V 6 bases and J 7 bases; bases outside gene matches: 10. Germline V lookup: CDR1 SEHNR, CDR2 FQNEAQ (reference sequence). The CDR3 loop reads CASRPREGLRNEQFF. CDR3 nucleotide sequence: TGTGCCAGCAGGCCGCGGGAGGGCCTCAGGAATGAGCAGTTCTTC.

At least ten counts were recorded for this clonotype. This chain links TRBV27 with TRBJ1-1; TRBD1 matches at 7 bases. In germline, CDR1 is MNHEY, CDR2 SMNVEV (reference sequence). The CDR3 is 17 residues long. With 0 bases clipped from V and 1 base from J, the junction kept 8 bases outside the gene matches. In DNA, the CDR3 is TGTGCCAGCAGTTTATCCCCGGAGACAGGGTCGAACACTGAAGCTTTCTTT. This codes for CASSLSPETGSNTEAFF.

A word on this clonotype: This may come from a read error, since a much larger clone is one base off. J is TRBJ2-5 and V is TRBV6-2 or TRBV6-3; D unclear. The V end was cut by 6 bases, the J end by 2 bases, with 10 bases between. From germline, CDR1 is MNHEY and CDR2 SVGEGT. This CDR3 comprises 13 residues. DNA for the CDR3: TGTGCCAGCAGGGAGAGGAGACAAGAGACCCAGTACTTC. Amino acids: CASRERRQETQYF.

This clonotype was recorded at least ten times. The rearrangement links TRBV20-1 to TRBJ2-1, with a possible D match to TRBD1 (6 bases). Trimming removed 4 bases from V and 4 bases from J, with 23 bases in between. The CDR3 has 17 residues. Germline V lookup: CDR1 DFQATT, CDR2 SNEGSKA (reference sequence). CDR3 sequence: CSAIDRRSTRTYNEQFF. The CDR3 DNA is TGCAGTGCTATAGACAGGAGATCCACCCGGACGTACAATGAGCAGTTCTTC.

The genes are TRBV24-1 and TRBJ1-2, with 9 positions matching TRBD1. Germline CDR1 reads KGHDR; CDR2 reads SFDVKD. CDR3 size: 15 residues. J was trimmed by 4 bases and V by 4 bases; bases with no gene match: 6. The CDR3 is CATSERTGEVYGYTF. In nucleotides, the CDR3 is TGTGCCACCAGTGAGAGGACAGGGGAAGTCTATGGCTACACCTTC.

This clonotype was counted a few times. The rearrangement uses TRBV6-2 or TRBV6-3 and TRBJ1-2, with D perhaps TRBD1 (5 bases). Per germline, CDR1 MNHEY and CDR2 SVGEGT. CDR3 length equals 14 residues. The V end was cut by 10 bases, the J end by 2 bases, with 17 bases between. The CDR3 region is CATRRDSENYGYTF. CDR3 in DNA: TGTGCCACCCGGAGGGACTCAGAGAACTATGGCTACACCTTC.

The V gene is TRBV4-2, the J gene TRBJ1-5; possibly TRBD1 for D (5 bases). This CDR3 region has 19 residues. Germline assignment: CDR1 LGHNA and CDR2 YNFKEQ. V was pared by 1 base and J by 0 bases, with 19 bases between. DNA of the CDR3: TGTGCCAGCAGCCAAGTCCTGACGGGGGAGGTACGTAGCAATCAGCCCCAGCATTTT. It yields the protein CASSQVLTGEVRSNQPQHF.

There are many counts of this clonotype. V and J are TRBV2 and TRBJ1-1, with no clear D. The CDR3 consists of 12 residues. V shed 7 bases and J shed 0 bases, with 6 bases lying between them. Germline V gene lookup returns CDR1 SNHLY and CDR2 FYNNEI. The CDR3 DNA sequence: TGTGCCAGCACCCCGGTGAACACTGAAGCTTTCTTT. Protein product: CASTPVNTEAFF.

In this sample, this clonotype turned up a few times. The CDR3 DNA sequence: TGCAGTGCTCTACTAGCGGGAGCTTTTCAAGGGTACAATGAGCAGTTCTTC. Encoded protein: CSALLAGAFQGYNEQFF. This chain links TRBV20-1 with TRBJ2-1; 11 bases are shared with TRBD2. The V gene's germline CDR1 is DFQATT and CDR2 SNEGSKA (reference sequence). The J segment lost 4 bases and the V segment lost 5 bases, leaving 13 bases of the junction unmatched. The length of the CDR3 is 17 residues.

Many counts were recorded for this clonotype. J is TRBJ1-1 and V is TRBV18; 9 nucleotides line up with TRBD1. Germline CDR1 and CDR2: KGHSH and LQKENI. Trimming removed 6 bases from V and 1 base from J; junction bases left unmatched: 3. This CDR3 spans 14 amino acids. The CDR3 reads CASSGQGANTEAFF. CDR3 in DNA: TGTGCCAGCTCGGGACAGGGCGCGAACACTGAAGCTTTCTTT.

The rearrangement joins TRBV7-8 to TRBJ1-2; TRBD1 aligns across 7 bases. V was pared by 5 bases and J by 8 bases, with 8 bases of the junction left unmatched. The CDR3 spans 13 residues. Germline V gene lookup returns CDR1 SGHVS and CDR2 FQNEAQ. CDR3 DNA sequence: TGTGCCAGCAGCGCCCACAGGGGAGACGGCTACACCTTC. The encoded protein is CASSAHRGDGYTF. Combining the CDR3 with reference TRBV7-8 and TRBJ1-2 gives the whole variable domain GAGVSQSPRYKVAKRGQDVALRCDPISGHVSLFWYQQALGQGPEFLTYFQNEAQLDKSGLPSDRFFAERPEGSVSTLKIQRTQQEDSAVYLCASSAHRGDGYTFGSGTRLTVV.

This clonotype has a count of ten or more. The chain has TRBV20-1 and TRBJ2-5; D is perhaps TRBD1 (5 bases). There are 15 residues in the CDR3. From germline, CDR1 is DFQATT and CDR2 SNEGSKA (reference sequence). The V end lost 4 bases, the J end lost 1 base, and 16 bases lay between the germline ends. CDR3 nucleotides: TGCAGTGCTAATCAGGGTGGGGTTAGCCAAGAGACCCAGTACTTC. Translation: CSANQGGVSQETQYF.

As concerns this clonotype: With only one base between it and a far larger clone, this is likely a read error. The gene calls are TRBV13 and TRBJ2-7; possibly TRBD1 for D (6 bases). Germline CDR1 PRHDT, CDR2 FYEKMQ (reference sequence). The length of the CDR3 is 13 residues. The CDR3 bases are TGTGCCAGCAGTAGGGACATTACCTACGAGCAGCACTTC. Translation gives CASSRDITYEQHF.

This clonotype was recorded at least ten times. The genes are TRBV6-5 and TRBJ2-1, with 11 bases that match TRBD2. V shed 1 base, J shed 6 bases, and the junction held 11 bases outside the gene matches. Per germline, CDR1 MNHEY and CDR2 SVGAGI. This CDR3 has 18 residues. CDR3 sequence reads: CASSYWNGRLAGINEQFF. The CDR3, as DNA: TGTGCCAGCAGTTACTGGAATGGTCGACTAGCGGGAATCAATGAGCAGTTCTTC.

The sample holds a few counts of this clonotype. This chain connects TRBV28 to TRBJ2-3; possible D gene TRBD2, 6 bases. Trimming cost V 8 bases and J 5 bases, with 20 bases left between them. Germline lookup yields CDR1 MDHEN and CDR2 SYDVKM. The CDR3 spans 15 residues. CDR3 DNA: TGTGCCAGCCTTAGCGGAACCCGAGGTAGAGATACGCAGTATTTT. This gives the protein CASLSGTRGRDTQYF.

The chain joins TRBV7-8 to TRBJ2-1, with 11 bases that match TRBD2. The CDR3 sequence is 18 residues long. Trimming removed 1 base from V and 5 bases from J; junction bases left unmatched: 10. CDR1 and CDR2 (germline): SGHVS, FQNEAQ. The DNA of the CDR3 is TGTGCCAGCAGCTTAGAGCCCCGCGGGACTAGCGGTAACAATGAGCAGTTCTTC. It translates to CASSLEPRGTSGNNEQFF.

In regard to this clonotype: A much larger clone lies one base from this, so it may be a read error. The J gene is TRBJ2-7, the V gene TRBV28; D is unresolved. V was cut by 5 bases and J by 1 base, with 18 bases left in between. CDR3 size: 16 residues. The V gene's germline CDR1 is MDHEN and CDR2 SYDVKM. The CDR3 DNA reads TGTGCCAGCAGTGTGGGTTTGCAGCACACGTCCTACGAGCAGTACTTC. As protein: CASSVGLQHTSYEQYF.

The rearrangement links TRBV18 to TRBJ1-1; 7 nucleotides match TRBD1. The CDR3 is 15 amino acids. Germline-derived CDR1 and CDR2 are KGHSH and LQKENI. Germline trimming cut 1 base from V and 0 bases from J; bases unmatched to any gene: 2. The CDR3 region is CASSPQGAMNTEAFF. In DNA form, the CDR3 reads TGTGCCAGCTCACCACAGGGGGCAATGAACACTGAAGCTTTCTTT.

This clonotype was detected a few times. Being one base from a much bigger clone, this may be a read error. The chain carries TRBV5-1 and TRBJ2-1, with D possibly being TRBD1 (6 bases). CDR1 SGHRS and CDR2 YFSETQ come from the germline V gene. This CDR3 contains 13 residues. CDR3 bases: TGCGCCAGCAGCTTGGAGGGGGACGATGACCAGTTCTTC. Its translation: CASSLEGDDDQFF.

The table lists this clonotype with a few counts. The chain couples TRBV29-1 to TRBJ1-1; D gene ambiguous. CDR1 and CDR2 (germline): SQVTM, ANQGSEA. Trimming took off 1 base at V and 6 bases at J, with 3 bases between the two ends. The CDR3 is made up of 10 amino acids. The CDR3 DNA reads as TGCAGCGTTGAAGTGGCTGAAGCTTTCTTT. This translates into CSVEVAEAFF.

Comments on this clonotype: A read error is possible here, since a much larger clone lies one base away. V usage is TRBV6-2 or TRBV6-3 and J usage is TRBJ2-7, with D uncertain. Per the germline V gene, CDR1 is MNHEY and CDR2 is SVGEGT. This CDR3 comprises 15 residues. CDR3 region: CASSVWQVSSYERYF. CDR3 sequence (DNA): TGTGCCAGCAGTGTGTGGCAGGTGAGCTCCTACGAGCGGTACTTC.